This passage covers 21 T cell receptor beta chains from one sample sequenced in a study of cytomegalovirus exposure and HLA in healthy donors (dated by TCRdb to 2016 to 2017). The receptor library was made with the immunoSEQ multiplex PCR assay. For the multiplex PCR, a mixture combining 60 forward primers for TCR Vbeta segments and 13 reverse primers for TCR Jbeta segments was used. The table comes from immuneACCESS by way of TCRdb, which keeps in-frame sequences with V and J called. Part of the clones is missing from these tables; in studies checked, under half for an unresolved V gene and the rest for unknown reasons. The sample table lists 160,000 or so clones, around four fifths of them with a count of one. The top ten clones comprise 1.5% to 2.5% of the sample. The sample was PBMCs. Receptors were obtained from a man between 18 and 29 years old in good health and CMV-seronegative.

This CDR3 is CASSFPGTGVEPYEQYF. In DNA form, the CDR3 reads TGTGCCAGCAGTTTTCCGGGGACAGGGGTTGAACCCTACGAGCAGTACTTC. The V and J genes are TRBV28 and TRBJ2-5; TRBD1 matches at 10 bases. The J call may be faulty, since TRBJ2-7 better matches the DNA end. The germline V gene has CDR1 MDHEN and CDR2 SYDVKM. The CDR3 is made up of 17 amino acids.

This clone occurred once. The V and J genes are TRBV29-1 and TRBJ2-7; D call uncertain. The CDR3 consists of 13 residues. Germline loops: CDR1 SQVTM, CDR2 ANQGSEA. The ends were cut back, 7 bases at V and 0 bases at J, with 13 bases in the middle. The CDR3 DNA follows: TGCAGCGCCGCTAGAGGATCCTCCTACGAGCAGTACTTC. The encoded protein is CSAARGSSYEQYF.

The chain carries TRBV2 and TRBJ2-6, with D possibly TRBD2 on 7 matching bases. In germline, CDR1 is SNHLY, CDR2 FYNNEI. V dropped 6 bases and J dropped 0 bases, with 15 bases sitting between them. The CDR3 is 17 amino acids. Here the CDR3 reads CASSFGGPSSGANVLTF. CDR3 sequence (DNA): TGTGCCAGCAGCTTCGGGGGGCCTAGCTCTGGGGCCAACGTCCTGACTTTC.

This clone has just one count. The chain recombines TRBV4-1 with TRBJ2-7; 10 positions agree with TRBD2. Germline assignment: CDR1 MGHRA and CDR2 YSYEKL. Unmatched junction bases numbered 7, after V lost 1 base and J lost 1 base. This CDR3 contains 17 residues. CDR3 nucleotide sequence: TGCGCCAGCAGCCAAGTTTTAGCGGGGGGCCAATCCTACGAGCAGTACTTC. Protein sequence: CASSQVLAGGQSYEQYF.

The chain employs TRBV2 and TRBJ2-1; maybe TRBD2 (7 bases). Trimming took 6 bases from V and 5 from J, leaving 20 bases between them. There are 16 residues in the CDR3. Looked up from germline, CDR1 is SNHLY and CDR2 is FYNNEI. CDR3 loop: CASRVTWGGANNEQFF. The CDR3 DNA reads as TGTGCCAGCAGAGTCACTTGGGGGGGGGCCAACAATGAGCAGTTCTTC.

The chain employs TRBV28 and TRBJ1-4, with D tentatively TRBD1 (6 bases). This CDR3 is 14 amino acids long. The germline V and J ends were trimmed by 2 bases and 7 bases, with 11 bases remaining between them. The germline V gene encodes CDR1 MDHEN and CDR2 SYDVKM. CDR3 DNA: TGTGCCAGCAGTTTAGGGGGCCTGAGTGAAAAACTGTTTTTT. This gives the protein CASSLGGLSEKLFF.

This clone was picked up one time. The gene calls are TRBV6-5 and TRBJ1-2, with TRBD1 as a possible D gene (5 bases). CDR1 is MNHEY, CDR2 SVGAGI, per germline. The CDR3 runs 13 residues. V was pared by 2 bases and J by 9 bases, with 13 bases between. The CDR3 nucleotides are TGTGCCAGCAGTTACGGGAACTCAGGGAGCTACACCTTC. Translated, it gives CASSYGNSGSYTF.

The V and J genes are TRBV20-1 and TRBJ1-1, with D unclear. The CDR3 loop spans 11 amino acids. Germline assignment: CDR1 DFQATT and CDR2 SNEGSKA (reference sequence). Written as DNA, the CDR3 is TGCAGCCCTAGGTTGAACACTGAAGCTTTCTTT. This translates into CSPRLNTEAFF.

The chain links TRBV7-8 to TRBJ2-7, with 9 positions matching TRBD1. V lost 4 bases and J lost 2; bases outside the gene matches: 3. CDR3 length: 14 amino acids. CDR1 SGHVS and CDR2 FQNEAQ come from the germline V gene. The CDR3 is CASSSRDRAYEQYF. CDR3 bases: TGTGCCAGCAGCTCCCGGGACAGGGCCTACGAGCAGTACTTC.

The rearrangement uses TRBV5-4 and TRBJ2-2, with D possibly being TRBD1 (6 bases). In germline, CDR1 is SGHNT, CDR2 YYREEE (reference sequence). The CDR3 runs to 15 residues. With 1 base removed from V and 3 bases from J, the gap between germline ends came to 10 bases. CDR3 amino acids: CASSLQGMDTGELFF. In nucleotides, the CDR3 is TGTGCCAGCAGCTTGCAGGGGATGGACACCGGGGAGCTGTTTTTT.

The chain couples TRBV7-9 to TRBJ1-1, with D hard to call. The CDR3 extends over 14 amino acids. With 3 bases removed from V and 0 bases from J, the gap between germline ends came to 8 bases. Germline V gives CDR1 SEHNR, CDR2 FQNEAQ (reference sequence). As DNA, the CDR3 is TGTGCCAGCAGCTTGGCGGCCCTGAACACTGAAGCTTTCTTT. Translating it yields CASSLAALNTEAFF. The full variable domain, completed using reference TRBV7-9 and TRBJ1-1, is DTGVSQNPRHKITKRGQNVTFRCDPISEHNRLYWYRQTLGQGPEFLTYFQNEAQLEKSRLLSDRFSAERPKGSFSTLEIQRTEQGDSAMYLCASSLAALNTEAFFGQGTRLTVV.

The V call is TRBV5-1, the J call TRBJ1-2, with 11 bases fitting TRBD1. V shed 3 bases and J 1 base; nucleotides not matched to a gene: 11. This CDR3 is 18 amino acids long. Germline lookup yields CDR1 SGHRS and CDR2 YFSETQ. This CDR3 reads CASSSTGQGADNNYGYTF. The CDR3 bases are TGCGCCAGCAGCTCTACCGGACAGGGGGCAGATAATAACTATGGCTACACCTTC.

The V gene is TRBV7-2, the J gene TRBJ2-1; D gene unclear. Trimming left V 5 bases short and J 10 bases short, with 15 bases between. Germline V gene data show CDR1 as SGHTA and CDR2 as FQGNSA. CDR3 length: 13 amino acids. DNA for the CDR3: TGTGCCAGCAGCCGCATCGCCCCCGCGGAGCAGTTCTTC. Encoded protein: CASSRIAPAEQFF. Looking up the rest from reference TRBV7-2 and TRBJ2-1 gives the full variable domain: GAGVSQSPSNKVTEKGKDVELRCDPISGHTALYWYRQSLGQGLEFLIYFQGNSAPDKSGLPSDRFSAERTGGSVSTLTIQRTQQEDSAVYLCASSRIAPAEQFFGPGTRLTVL.

This clone turned up a few times. V and J are TRBV1 and TRBJ1-1; the D segment call TRBD1 is taken from the table without a DNA check. TRBV1 is a pseudogene locus. The CDR3 is 14 amino acids. CDR3 bases: TGCACCAGCAGCCCGGGGACAGGGCCCACTGAAGCTTTCTTT. Its protein product is CTSSPGTGPTEAFF.

The gene calls are TRBV6-5 and TRBJ1-3; D unclear. This CDR3 has 14 residues. CDR1 is MNHEY, CDR2 SVGAGI, per germline. V was cut by 8 bases and J by 7 bases, with 18 bases left in between. The CDR3 region has the DNA TGTGCCAGCTCGTCAGGCCGGCAGTCCAACACCATATATTTT. It specifies CASSSGRQSNTIYF.

V usage is TRBV5-5 and J usage is TRBJ2-2; D is possibly TRBD2 (5 bases). Germline V CDR1 and CDR2: SGHKS, YYEKEE (reference sequence). CDR3 length: 14 residues. The V end was cut by 3 bases, the J end by 7 bases, with 13 bases between. The DNA of the CDR3 is TGTGCCAGCAGCTCTCCTCGAGGGAACGGGGAGCTGTTTTTT. Translation: CASSSPRGNGELFF.

The chain employs TRBV5-1 and TRBJ1-4, with D maybe TRBD1 (6 bases). CDR3 length: 12 amino acids. V lost 9 bases to trimming and J lost 13 bases, with 19 bases between them. The V gene's germline CDR1 is SGHRS and CDR2 YFSETQ. The CDR3 spells CANAGTTERLFF. The CDR3 region has the DNA TGCGCCAACGCCGGGACAACTGAGAGACTGTTTTTT.

This chain connects TRBV5-4 to TRBJ2-5; the D gene is possibly TRBD1 (7 bases). The CDR3 is 13 amino acids. CDR1 and CDR2 (germline): SGHNT, YYREEE (reference sequence). The V and J ends lost 7 bases and 0 bases respectively, with 10 bases between them. For the CDR3, the DNA is TGTGCCAGCGGCGGGACAGACCAAGAGACCCAGTACTTC. It is translated as CASGGTDQETQYF.

V and J are TRBV6-1 and TRBJ1-1; D is possibly TRBD1 (5 bases). The germline V and J ends were trimmed by 5 bases and 0 bases, with 10 bases remaining between them. Germline loops: CDR1 MNHNS, CDR2 SASEGT. The CDR3 is 14 residues long. As DNA, the CDR3 is TGTGCCAGCAGTCGACAGATAATGAACACTGAAGCTTTCTTT. Protein sequence: CASSRQIMNTEAFF.

The chain has TRBV18 and TRBJ1-4, with a weak D call TRBD1 (6 bases). Germline CDR1 KGHSH, CDR2 LQKENI. V was clipped by 4 bases and J by 0 bases, with 12 bases between them. The CDR3 loop spans 16 amino acids. The CDR3 coding sequence is TGTGCCAGCTCACAGAACTACAGGGCAACTAATGAAAAACTGTTTTTT. This encodes CASSQNYRATNEKLFF.

The V gene is TRBV19, the J gene TRBJ2-2, with D tentatively TRBD2 (6 bases). Germline assignment: CDR1 LNHDA and CDR2 SQIVND (reference sequence). Deletions cut 11 bases from V and 4 bases from J, with 14 bases between. The CDR3 has 13 residues. The CDR3 region is CAVRREVTGELFF. The DNA for the CDR3 is TGTGCCGTCCGGCGGGAAGTCACCGGGGAGCTGTTTTTT.